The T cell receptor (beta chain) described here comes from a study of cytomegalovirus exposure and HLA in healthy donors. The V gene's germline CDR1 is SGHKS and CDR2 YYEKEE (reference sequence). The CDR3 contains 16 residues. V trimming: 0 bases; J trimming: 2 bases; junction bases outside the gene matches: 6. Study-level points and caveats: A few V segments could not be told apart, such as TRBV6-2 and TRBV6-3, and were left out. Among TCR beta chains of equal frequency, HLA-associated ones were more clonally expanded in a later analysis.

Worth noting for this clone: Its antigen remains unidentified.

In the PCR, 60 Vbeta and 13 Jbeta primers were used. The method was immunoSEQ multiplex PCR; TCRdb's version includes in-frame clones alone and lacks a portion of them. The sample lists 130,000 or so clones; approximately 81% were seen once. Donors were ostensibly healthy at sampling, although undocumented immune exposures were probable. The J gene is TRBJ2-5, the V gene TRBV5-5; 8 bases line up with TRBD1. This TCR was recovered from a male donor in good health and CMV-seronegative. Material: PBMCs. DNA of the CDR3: TGTGCCAGCAGCTTGGGGCAGGGGGCTGTTCAAGAGACCCAGTACTTC. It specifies CASSLGQGAVQETQYF.